This T cell receptor (beta chain) is from a study of identical twins. This clonotype has only a few counts. Its specificity is not known. Notes on the study in general: Insertions were reduced in abundant cord blood beta clonotypes but not in memory repertoires. Out-of-frame alpha sequences that twins shared showed excess low generation probability. Zero-insertion analyses might be partly confounded by invariant T cells like MAIT and iNKT. Twins' surplus sharing was weaker for beta out-of-frame sequences.

Between the trimmed V and J ends, which lost 5 bases and 4 bases, there was a span of 14 bases. The CDR3 extends over 13 amino acids. The germline gives CDR1 SQVTM, CDR2 ANQGSEA. MiXCR, applied by TCRdb to the 5' RACE reads, yields one record per CDR3 protein. This sample has around 530,000 distinct CDR3 sequences, with around 15% found just once. These data also featured in a second study, about yellow fever vaccine responses in identical twins.

The source material was CD4+ T cells sorted from blood. This sequence joins TRBV29-1 and TRBJ1-1; D is uncertain. The receptor comes from a woman aged 18-29 years in good health. The CDR3 bases are TGCAGCGTTCGGACCCAGGCGGGCACTGAAGCTTTCTTT. Protein: CSVRTQAGTEAFF. The full variable domain, its missing parts supplied by reference TRBV29-1 and TRBJ1-1, is SAVISQKPSRDICQRGTSLTIQCQVDSQVTMMFWYRQQPGQSLTLIATANQGSEATYESGFVIDKFPISRPNLTFSTLTVSNMSPEDSSIYLCSVRTQAGTEAFFGQGTRLTVV.